Following are 25 T cell receptor beta chains from one sample sequenced in a study of T cell repertoires in cytomegalovirus infection. TCRdb re-called the reads with MiXCR, one entry per CDR3 protein. The table records approximately 500,000 distinct CDR3 sequences, approximately 15% of them present only once. Material for sequencing was CD8+ T cells from PBMCs. Receptors were obtained from a human donor in good health (CMV status not recorded). Some clones in this sample may be carry-over from other donors' samples.

This clonotype was seen at least ten times. V usage is TRBV7-9 and J usage is TRBJ2-4, with no clear D. The CDR3 consists of 17 residues. From germline, CDR1 is SEHNR and CDR2 FQNEAQ (reference sequence). V shed 5 bases and J shed 2 bases, with 19 bases lying between them. CDR3 DNA sequence: TGTGCCAGCAGCATAAGCACTGCCCCAATACCCAAAAACATTCAGTACTTC. Encoded protein: CASSISTAPIPKNIQYF.

In the case of this clonotype: The junction shows a germline mismatch at one end, possibly a read error. The J gene is TRBJ2-1, the V gene TRBV6-5; D is unclear. The germline gives CDR1 MNHEY, CDR2 SVGAGI. The CDR3 totals 14 residues. The CDR3 loop is CASSNTNSYNDQFF. Here the CDR3 DNA reads TGTGCCAGTAGCAATACAAACTCCTACAATGATCAGTTCTTC.

This clonotype was detected only a few times. The gene calls are TRBV4-2 and TRBJ2-1, with D possibly matching TRBD2 (6 bases). This CDR3 is built from 17 residues. V was clipped by 4 bases and J by 0 bases, with 16 bases between them. Germline V gives CDR1 LGHNA, CDR2 YNFKEQ. The CDR3 coding sequence is TGTGCCAGCAGCCCACAGATTGGACTACGCTCCTACAATGAGCAGTTCTTC. Translating gives CASSPQIGLRSYNEQFF.

This clonotype was picked up a small number of times. The V and J genes are TRBV5-1 and TRBJ2-7; D assignment may be TRBD1 or TRBD2 (5 bases each). V was clipped by 4 bases and J by 3 bases, with 14 bases between them. Germline loops: CDR1 SGHRS, CDR2 YFSETQ. This CDR3 comprises 14 residues. Written as DNA, the CDR3 is TGCGCCAGCAGCCTCCGGGACGGCTACTACGAGCAGTACTTC. This gives the protein CASSLRDGYYEQYF. Complete variable domain (other parts from reference TRBV5-1 and TRBJ2-7): KAGVTQTPRYLIKTRGQQVTLSCSPISGHRSVSWYQQTPGQGLQFLFEYFSETQRNKGNFPGRFSGRQFSNSRSEMNVSTLELGDSALYLCASSLRDGYYEQYFGPGTRLTVT.

Ten or more counts support this clonotype. V and J are TRBV6-5 and TRBJ1-1; D unclear. Germline CDR1 and CDR2: MNHEY and SVGAGI. The V end was cut by 5 bases, the J end by 3 bases, with 19 bases between. This CDR3 is 16 amino acids long. CDR3 DNA: TGTGCCAGCAGTCCAGGTAGCAGGAGCATGCACACTGAAGCTTTCTTT. This sequence encodes CASSPGSRSMHTEAFF.

This clonotype occurred many times. The rearrangement uses TRBV29-1 and TRBJ2-7; TRBD1 matches at 7 bases. In germline, CDR1 is SQVTM, CDR2 ANQGSEA. CDR3 length: 14 amino acids. V was pared by 2 bases and J by 2 bases, with 6 bases of the junction left unmatched. CDR3 nucleotide sequence: TGCAGCGTTGAACTTCCGGGACAGACCTACGAGCAGTACTTC. This codes for CSVELPGQTYEQYF.

This clonotype has a count of ten or more. The rearrangement joins TRBV12-3 or TRBV12-4 to TRBJ2-3; 7 nucleotides line up with TRBD1. The CDR3 loop spans 14 amino acids. The junction had 7 bases not matched to a gene; V was cut back by 6 bases and J by 4 bases. The DNA for the CDR3 is TGTGCCAGCAGGGCCGGGACAGTGGCAGATACGCAGTATTTT. This translates into CASRAGTVADTQYF.

This clonotype was detected a few times. The CDR3 DNA follows: TGTGCCAGTTCCGGGCCTCCTGGGGCCAACGTCCTGACTTTC. Residues: CASSGPPGANVLTF. V usage is TRBV19 and J usage is TRBJ2-6; D is ambiguous. The CDR3 runs 14 residues. V shed 8 bases and J shed 2 bases, with 10 bases lying between them. CDR1 and CDR2 from the germline V gene are LNHDA and SQIVND (reference sequence).

A note on this clonotype: This may be a read error, as it is one base from a much larger clone. The rearrangement joins TRBV27 to TRBJ1-2; no clear D. Germline CDR1 MNHEY, CDR2 SMNVEV (reference sequence). The CDR3 totals 17 residues. The CDR3 loop is CASSLSFGEALNYGYNF. DNA for the CDR3: TGTGCCAGCAGTTTATCGTTTGGGGAGGCTTTGAACTATGGCTACAACTTC.

The chain couples TRBV12-3 or TRBV12-4 to TRBJ1-3; D unclear. The CDR3 has 14 amino acids. Trimming shortened V by 3 bases and J by 2 bases, and 8 bases separated the two germline ends. The CDR3: CASSLDQAGNTIYF. CDR3 DNA: TGTGCCAGCAGTTTGGACCAAGCTGGAAACACCATATATTTT.

This chain connects TRBV5-8 to TRBJ1-4, with a tentative D call TRBD1 (5 bases). The CDR3 has 18 amino acids. The ends were cut back, 4 bases at V and 0 bases at J, with 19 bases in the middle. Germline V gives CDR1 SGHTS, CDR2 YDEGEE. The CDR3 DNA is TGTGCCAGCAGCGATGCCCGCGGGGCACTTGCAACTAATGAAAAACTGTTTTTT. It is translated as CASSDARGALATNEKLFF.

This clonotype showed up many times. The gene calls are TRBV7-2 and TRBJ2-1; weak D call: TRBD2 (6 bases). V lost 0 bases and J lost 0, with 12 bases in between. Germline values: CDR1 SGHTA, CDR2 FQGNSA. There are 17 residues in the CDR3. The CDR3 protein is CASSLAGGRNSYNEQFF. The CDR3 DNA sequence: TGTGCCAGCAGCTTAGCGGGGGGACGGAACTCCTACAATGAGCAGTTCTTC.

This clonotype was picked up a small number of times. The chain couples TRBV6-5 to TRBJ1-1; 10 bases align to TRBD1. The germline V gene encodes CDR1 MNHEY and CDR2 SVGAGI. Germline trimming cut 3 bases from V and 0 bases from J; bases unmatched to any gene: 7. CDR3 length equals 17 residues. The CDR3 coding sequence is TGTGCCAGCAGTTATGTCCCGGGACAGGGGATGAACACTGAAGCTTTCTTT. As protein: CASSYVPGQGMNTEAFF.

The rearrangement joins TRBV20-1 to TRBJ2-7; 9 nucleotides agree with TRBD2. This CDR3 comprises 14 residues. The V and J ends lost 2 bases and 4 bases, in that order; junction bases with no gene match: 6. CDR1 is DFQATT, CDR2 SNEGSKA, per germline (reference sequence). DNA of the CDR3: TGCAGTGCTAGAAGCTGGCTAGCGGGATACGAGCAGTACTTC. Translated, it gives CSARSWLAGYEQYF.

This clonotype was recorded at least ten times. The genes are TRBV7-8 and TRBJ2-1, with TRBD2 identical over 10 bases. CDR1 is SGHVS, CDR2 FQNEAQ, per germline. The CDR3 runs 15 residues. V was pared by 5 bases and J by 10 bases, with 11 bases of the junction left unmatched. The CDR3 DNA is TGTGCCAGCAGCCAAAGCGGGGGGGCCGGGGGGGAGCAGTTCTTC. This gives the protein CASSQSGGAGGEQFF.

This clonotype was picked up a small number of times. CDR3 protein: CASSPTGRSYEQYF. As DNA, the CDR3 is TGTGCCAGCAGTCCGACAGGGCGCTCCTACGAGCAGTACTTC. This rearrangement joins TRBV28 to TRBJ2-7; TRBD1 agrees at 7 bases. The CDR3 loop spans 14 amino acids. Losses at the gene ends were 5 bases for V and 0 bases for J; bases not matched to a gene: 4. Per the germline V gene, CDR1 is MDHEN and CDR2 is SYDVKM.

The table lists this clonotype with a few counts. This chain links TRBV28 with TRBJ1-1; 7 nucleotides line up with TRBD1. V trimming: 5 bases; J trimming: 0 bases; junction bases outside the gene matches: 9. The CDR3 consists of 16 residues. From germline, CDR1 is MDHEN and CDR2 SYDVKM. The CDR3 loop is CASSPGQKRVNTEAFF. DNA of the CDR3: TGTGCCAGCAGTCCGGGACAGAAGAGGGTGAACACTGAAGCTTTCTTT.

This clonotype has ten or more counts. The chain joins TRBV7-9 to TRBJ1-2; D gene unclear. Trimming stripped 0 bases from V and 4 bases from J, with 15 bases between. Germline values: CDR1 SEHNR, CDR2 FQNEAQ (reference sequence). This CDR3 comprises 16 residues. This chain's CDR3 is CASSLADPRVGYGYTF. The DNA for the CDR3 is TGTGCCAGCAGCTTAGCGGACCCCCGAGTAGGCTATGGCTACACCTTC.

This clonotype has a count of ten or more. This sequence joins TRBV4-1 and TRBJ2-1, with a possible D match to TRBD1 (6 bases). This CDR3 is built from 16 residues. Trimming took 2 bases from V and 5 from J, leaving 16 bases between them. Germline-derived CDR1 and CDR2 are MGHRA and YSYEKL. In nucleotides, the CDR3 is TGCGCCAGCAGCCAAATTGGGGGACAACCGGACAATGAGCAGTTCTTC. It translates to CASSQIGGQPDNEQFF.

The gene calls are TRBV14 and TRBJ2-1; D is ambiguous. Trimming shortened V by 0 bases and J by 8 bases, and 8 bases separated the two germline ends. Germline lookup yields CDR1 SGHDN and CDR2 FVKESK. This CDR3 is built from 13 residues. Here the CDR3 DNA reads TGTGCCAGCAGCCAAGATCTCGCTGATGAGCAGTTCTTC. It is translated as CASSQDLADEQFF.

J is TRBJ2-5 and V is TRBV19; TRBD2 is a possible D gene (5 bases). The CDR3 is made up of 15 amino acids. V lost 3 bases and J lost 0, with 11 bases in between. Germline values: CDR1 LNHDA, CDR2 SQIVND (reference sequence). The CDR3: CASSITDGDQETQYF. CDR3 coding DNA: TGTGCCAGTAGTATTACTGACGGGGACCAAGAGACCCAGTACTTC.

The V call is TRBV15, the J call TRBJ1-2; no firm D call. The germline gives CDR1 LNHNV, CDR2 YYDKDF (reference sequence). The CDR3 spans 16 residues. Between the trimmed V and J ends, which lost 3 bases and 2 bases, there was a span of 16 bases. The CDR3 spells CATSSLFGFSNYGYTF. In nucleotides, the CDR3 is TGTGCCACCAGCAGCCTCTTTGGGTTTTCCAACTATGGCTACACCTTC.

The chain couples TRBV3-1 to TRBJ2-1; D ambiguous. V lost 2 bases and J 4 bases, leaving 12 bases between the germline ends. Germline V gene lookup returns CDR1 LGHDT and CDR2 YNNKEL (reference sequence). The length of the CDR3 is 15 residues. CDR3 protein: CASSQKRVAYNEQFF. For the CDR3, the DNA is TGTGCCAGCAGCCAAAAACGGGTCGCATACAATGAGCAGTTCTTC.

This clonotype was seen ten or more times. The genes are TRBV7-9 and TRBJ2-7; 8 nucleotides line up with TRBD2. V dropped 6 bases and J dropped 0; count of bases not matched to a gene: 4. This CDR3 contains 14 residues. Germline assignment: CDR1 SEHNR and CDR2 FQNEAQ (reference sequence). DNA for the CDR3: TGTGCCAGCAGGCCCGGGACTAGCTCCTACGAGCAGTACTTC. Translation gives CASRPGTSSYEQYF. Supplemented by reference TRBV7-9 and TRBJ2-7, the full variable domain reads DTGVSQNPRHKITKRGQNVTFRCDPISEHNRLYWYRQTLGQGPEFLTYFQNEAQLEKSRLLSDRFSAERPKGSFSTLEIQRTEQGDSAMYLCASRPGTSSYEQYFGPGTRLTVT.

J is TRBJ2-7 and V is TRBV27; D gene uncertain. Germline values: CDR1 MNHEY, CDR2 SMNVEV (reference sequence). CDR3 size: 13 residues. Between the trimmed V and J ends, which lost 0 bases and 6 bases, there was a span of 9 bases. The CDR3, as DNA: TGTGCCAGCAGTTTATCCCTCAACCGCGAGCAGTACTTC. It yields the protein CASSLSLNREQYF.